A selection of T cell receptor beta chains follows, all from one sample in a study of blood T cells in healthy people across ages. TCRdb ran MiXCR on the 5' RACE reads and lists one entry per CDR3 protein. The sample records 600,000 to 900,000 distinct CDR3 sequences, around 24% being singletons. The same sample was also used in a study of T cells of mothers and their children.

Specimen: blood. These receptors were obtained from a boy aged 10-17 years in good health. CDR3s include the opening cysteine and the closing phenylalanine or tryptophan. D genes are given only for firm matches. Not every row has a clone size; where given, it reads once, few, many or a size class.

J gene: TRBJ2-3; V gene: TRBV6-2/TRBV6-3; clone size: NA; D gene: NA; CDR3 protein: CASRLEGEDTQYF; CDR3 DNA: TGTGCCAGCAGGTTAGAGGGTGAAGATACGCAGTATTTT
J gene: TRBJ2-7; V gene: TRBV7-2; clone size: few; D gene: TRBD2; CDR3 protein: CASSQTSSGASSYEQYF; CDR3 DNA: TGTGCCAGCAGCCAAACCTCTAGCGGGGCATCATCCTACGAGCAGTACTTC
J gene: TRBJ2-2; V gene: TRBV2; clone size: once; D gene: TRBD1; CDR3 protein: CASDGQGSSGELFF; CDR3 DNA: TGTGCCAGCGACGGACAGGGGTCTTCCGGGGAGCTGTTTTTT
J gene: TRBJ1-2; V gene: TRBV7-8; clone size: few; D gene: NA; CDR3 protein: CASSLAKAYSNYGYTF; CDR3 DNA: TGTGCCAGCAGCTTAGCGAAGGCGTACTCTAACTATGGCTACACCTTC
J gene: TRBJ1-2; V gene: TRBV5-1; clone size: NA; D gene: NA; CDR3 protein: CASSPEGTPNYGYTF; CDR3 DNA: TGCGCCAGCAGCCCGGAAGGCACCCCTAACTATGGCTACACCTTC
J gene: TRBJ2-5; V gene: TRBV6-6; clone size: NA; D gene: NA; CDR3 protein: CASSYSRAGLEETQYF; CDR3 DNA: TGTGCCAGCAGTTACTCTAGGGCAGGCCTTGAAGAGACCCAGTACTTC
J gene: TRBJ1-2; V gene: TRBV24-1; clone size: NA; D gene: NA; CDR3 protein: CATSAADRLGGYTF; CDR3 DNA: TGTGCCACCAGTGCGGCAGACAGACTGGGTGGCTACACCTTC
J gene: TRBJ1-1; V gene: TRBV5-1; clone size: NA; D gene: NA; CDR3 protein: CASSRGRGENTEAFF; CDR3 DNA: TGCGCCAGCAGCAGGGGCCGGGGAGAGAACACTGAAGCTTTCTTT
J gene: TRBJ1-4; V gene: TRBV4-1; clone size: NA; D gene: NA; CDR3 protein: CASSQVVDEKLFF; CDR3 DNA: TGCGCCAGCAGCCAAGTGGTGGATGAAAAACTGTTTTTT
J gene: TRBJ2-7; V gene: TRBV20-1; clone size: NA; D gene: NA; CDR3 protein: CSASGPKTGSSYEQYF; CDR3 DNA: TGCAGTGCTAGTGGGCCTAAGACGGGGAGCTCCTACGAGCAGTACTTC
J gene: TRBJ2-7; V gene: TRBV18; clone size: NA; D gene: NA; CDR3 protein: CASSLSGLFNVYEQYF; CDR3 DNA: TGTGCCAGCTCACTATCGGGCCTCTTTAACGTCTACGAGCAGTACTTC
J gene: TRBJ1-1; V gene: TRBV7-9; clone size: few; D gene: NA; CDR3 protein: CASSSRTGRNTEAFF; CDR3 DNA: TGTGCCAGCAGTTCCAGGACGGGACGGAACACTGAAGCTTTCTTT
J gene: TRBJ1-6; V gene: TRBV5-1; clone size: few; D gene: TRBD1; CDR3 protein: CASSLEGTGNENSPLHF; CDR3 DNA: TGCGCCAGCAGCTTGGAAGGGACAGGGAACGAGAATTCACCCCTCCACTTT
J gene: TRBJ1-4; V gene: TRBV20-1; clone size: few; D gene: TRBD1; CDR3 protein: CSARVWFFGTEVEKLFF; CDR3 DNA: TGCAGTGCTAGAGTTTGGTTTTTTGGGACAGAAGTCGAAAAACTGTTTTTT
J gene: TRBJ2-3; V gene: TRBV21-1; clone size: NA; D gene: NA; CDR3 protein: CASSNGLAGATDTQYF; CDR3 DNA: TGTGCCAGCAGCAACGGACTAGCGGGGGCGACAGATACGCAGTATTTT
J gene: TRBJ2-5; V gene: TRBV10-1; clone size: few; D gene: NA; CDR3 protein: CASLPGQETQYF; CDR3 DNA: TGCGCCAGCCTCCCGGGCCAAGAGACCCAGTACTTC
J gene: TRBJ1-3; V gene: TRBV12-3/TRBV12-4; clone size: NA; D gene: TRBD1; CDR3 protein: CAGYRGNSGNTIYF; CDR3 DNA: TGTGCCGGATACAGGGGAAACTCTGGAAACACCATATATTTT
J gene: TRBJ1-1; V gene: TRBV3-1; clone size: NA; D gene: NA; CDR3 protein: CASRLRGDTEAFF; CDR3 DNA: TGTGCCAGCAGGCTAAGGGGGGACACTGAAGCTTTCTTT
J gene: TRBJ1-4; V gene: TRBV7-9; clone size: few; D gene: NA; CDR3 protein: CASSSRQYNEKLFF; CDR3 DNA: TGTGCCAGCAGTTCTCGACAGTATAATGAAAAACTGTTTTTT
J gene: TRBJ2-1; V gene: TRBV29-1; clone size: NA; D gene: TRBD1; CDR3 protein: CSVGRDRTYNEQFF; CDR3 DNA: TGCAGCGTCGGCCGGGACAGAACCTACAATGAGCAGTTCTTC
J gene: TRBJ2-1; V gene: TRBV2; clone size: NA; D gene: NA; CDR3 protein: CASSEDILDEQFF; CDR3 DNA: TGTGCCAGCAGTGAGGATATACTAGATGAGCAGTTCTTC
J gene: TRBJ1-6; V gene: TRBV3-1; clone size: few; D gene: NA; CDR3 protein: CASQGGGNSPLHF; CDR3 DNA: TGTGCCAGCCAGGGCGGCGGGAATTCACCCCTCCACTTT
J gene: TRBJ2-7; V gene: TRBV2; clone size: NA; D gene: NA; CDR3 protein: CASRNRLDEQYF; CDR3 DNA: TGTGCCAGCAGAAACCGGTTGGACGAGCAGTACTTC
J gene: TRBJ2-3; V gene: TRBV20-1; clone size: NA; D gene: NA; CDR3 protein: CSAPLSGVRGNTQYF; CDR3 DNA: TGCAGTGCTCCCCTTTCGGGCGTCCGCGGGAATACGCAGTATTTT
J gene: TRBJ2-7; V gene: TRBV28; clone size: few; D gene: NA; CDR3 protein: CASSSSGVARTYEQYF; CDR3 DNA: TGTGCCAGCAGTTCATCTGGGGTAGCTAGAACCTACGAGCAGTACTTC
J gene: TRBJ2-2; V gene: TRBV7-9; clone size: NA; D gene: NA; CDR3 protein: CATTTLTRGDTGELFF; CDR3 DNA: TGTGCCACCACGACTCTGACTAGAGGGGACACCGGGGAGCTGTTTTTT
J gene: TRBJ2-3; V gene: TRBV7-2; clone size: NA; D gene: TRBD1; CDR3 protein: CASSSRDRTSSTDTQYF; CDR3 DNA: TGTGCCAGCAGCTCTCGGGACAGGACCTCTAGCACAGATACGCAGTATTTT
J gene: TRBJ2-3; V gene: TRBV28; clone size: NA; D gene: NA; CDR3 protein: CASRRGGNTDTQYF; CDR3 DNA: TGTGCCAGCAGAAGGGGGGGAAACACAGATACGCAGTATTTT
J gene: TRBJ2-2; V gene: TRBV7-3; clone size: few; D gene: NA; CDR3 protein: CASSPFGGSDTGELFF; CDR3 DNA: TGTGCCAGCAGCCCCTTTGGGGGATCGGACACCGGGGAGCTGTTTTTT
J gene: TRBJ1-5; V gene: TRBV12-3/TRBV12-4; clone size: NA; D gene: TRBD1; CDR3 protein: CASSPMPGQGHQPQHF; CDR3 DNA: TGTGCCAGCAGTCCAATGCCGGGACAGGGACATCAGCCCCAGCATTTT
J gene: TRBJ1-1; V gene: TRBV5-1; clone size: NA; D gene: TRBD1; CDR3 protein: CASSFSDRGYNTEAFF; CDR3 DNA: TGCGCCAGCAGCTTTTCGGACAGGGGATATAACACTGAAGCTTTCTTT
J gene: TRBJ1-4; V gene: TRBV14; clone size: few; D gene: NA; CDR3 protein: CASSQVSGAGNEKLFF; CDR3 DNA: TGTGCCAGCAGCCAAGTCTCGGGGGCCGGGAATGAAAAACTGTTTTTT
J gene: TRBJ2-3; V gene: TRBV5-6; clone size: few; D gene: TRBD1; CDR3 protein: CASSPDRVSTDTQYF; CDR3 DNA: TGTGCCAGCAGTCCAGACAGGGTCAGCACAGATACGCAGTATTTT
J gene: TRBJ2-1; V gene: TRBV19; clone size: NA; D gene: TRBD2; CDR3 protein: CASRAGGLSSYNEQFF; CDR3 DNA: TGTGCCAGTAGGGCGGGGGGTTTAAGCTCCTACAATGAGCAGTTCTTC
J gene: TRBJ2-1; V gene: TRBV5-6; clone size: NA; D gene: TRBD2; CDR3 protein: CASSLAKSGGIEQFF; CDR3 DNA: TGTGCCAGCAGCTTGGCGAAGAGCGGGGGGATCGAGCAGTTCTTC